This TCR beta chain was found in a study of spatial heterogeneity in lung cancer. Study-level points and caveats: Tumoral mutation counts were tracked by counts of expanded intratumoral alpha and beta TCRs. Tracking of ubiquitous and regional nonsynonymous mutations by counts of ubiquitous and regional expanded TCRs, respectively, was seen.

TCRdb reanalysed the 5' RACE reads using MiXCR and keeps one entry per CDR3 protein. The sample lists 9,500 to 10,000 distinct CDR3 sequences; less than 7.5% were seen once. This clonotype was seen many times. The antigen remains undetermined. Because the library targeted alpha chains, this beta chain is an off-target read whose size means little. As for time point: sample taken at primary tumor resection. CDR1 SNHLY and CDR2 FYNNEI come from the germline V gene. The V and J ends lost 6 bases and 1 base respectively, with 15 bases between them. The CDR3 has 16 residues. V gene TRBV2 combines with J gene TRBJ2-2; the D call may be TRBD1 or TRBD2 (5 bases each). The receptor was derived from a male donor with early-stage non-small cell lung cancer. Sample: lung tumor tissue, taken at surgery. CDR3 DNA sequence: TGTGCCAGCAGGGTCAGGGCGGGTCGGAACACCGGGGAGCTGTTTTTT. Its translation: CASRVRAGRNTGELFF.